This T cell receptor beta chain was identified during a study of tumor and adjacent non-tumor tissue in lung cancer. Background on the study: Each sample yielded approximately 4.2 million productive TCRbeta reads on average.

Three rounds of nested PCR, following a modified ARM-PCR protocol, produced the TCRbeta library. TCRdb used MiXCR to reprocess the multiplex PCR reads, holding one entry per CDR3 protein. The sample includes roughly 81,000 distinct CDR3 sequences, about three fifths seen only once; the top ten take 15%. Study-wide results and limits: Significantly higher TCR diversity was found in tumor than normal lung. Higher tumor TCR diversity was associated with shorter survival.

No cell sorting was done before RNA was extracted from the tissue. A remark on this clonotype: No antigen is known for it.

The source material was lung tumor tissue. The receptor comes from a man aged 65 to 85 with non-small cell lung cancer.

CDR3 DNA sequence: TGTGCCAGCAGCCCCTGGGGCTACGAGCAGTACTTC. It is translated as CASSPWGYEQYF. The chain joins TRBV7-9 to TRBJ2-7; no definite D call. Per germline, CDR1 SEHNR and CDR2 FQNEAQ (reference sequence). The germline V and J ends were trimmed by 5 bases and 3 bases, with 8 bases remaining between them. The CDR3 loop spans 12 amino acids.